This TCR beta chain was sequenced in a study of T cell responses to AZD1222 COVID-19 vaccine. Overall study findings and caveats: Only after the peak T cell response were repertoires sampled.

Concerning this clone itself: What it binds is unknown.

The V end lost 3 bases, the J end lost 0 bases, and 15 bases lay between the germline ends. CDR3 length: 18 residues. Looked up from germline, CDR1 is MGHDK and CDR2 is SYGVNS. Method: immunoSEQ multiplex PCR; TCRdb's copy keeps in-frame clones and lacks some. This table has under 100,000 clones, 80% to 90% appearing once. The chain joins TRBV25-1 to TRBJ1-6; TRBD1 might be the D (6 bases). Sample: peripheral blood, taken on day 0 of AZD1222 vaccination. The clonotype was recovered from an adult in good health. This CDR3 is CASSEPRGGSSYNSPLHF. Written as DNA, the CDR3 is TGTGCCAGCAGTGAGCCGAGAGGGGGGAGCTCCTATAATTCACCCCTCCACTTT.